The T cell receptor (beta chain) under discussion was sequenced for a study of T cell responses to AZD1222 COVID-19 vaccine. This CDR3 is built from 15 residues. V was pared by 5 bases and J by 3 bases, with 16 bases between. Germline loops: CDR1 MNHEY, CDR2 SMNVEV (reference sequence). Overall study findings and caveats: Repertoire collection took place solely once the T cell response had peaked.

In regard to this clone: What it recognizes is unknown.

Sequencing used immunoSEQ multiplex PCR; TCRdb keeps in-frame clones, though not all of them. Among 100,000 to 150,000 clones listed, roughly 92% were seen once. The TCR sequence derives from an adult who received the AZD1222 COVID-19 vaccine. The chain uses TRBV27 and TRBJ1-1, with D unclear. The sequencing used peripheral blood, collected 28 days after the second AZD1222 dose. This CDR3 reads CASSPYSAGDTEAFF. The CDR3 DNA reads as TGTGCCAGCAGTCCCTACTCGGCTGGGGACACTGAAGCTTTCTTT.